This T cell receptor beta chain was sequenced in a study of blood T cells in healthy people across ages. CDR3 length equals 13 residues. V was cut by 2 bases and J by 5 bases, with 10 bases left in between. Germline V gives CDR1 SGHDT, CDR2 YYEEEE. It was with a sample-barcoded 5' primer and a J-beta primer mix that a second PCR of about 7 to 12 cycles was run. One entry per CDR3 protein results from TCRdb running MiXCR on the 5' RACE reads. The sample has 650,000 to 1,000,000 distinct CDR3 sequences; roughly 34% are singletons. The sequenced material came from blood. This TCR came from a man in his late teens or twenties in good health. J is TRBJ1-2 and V is TRBV5-6; a weak D match, TRBD1 (5 bases). The CDR3 region has the DNA TGTGCCAGCAGCTTCGGGGCCGAGTATGGCTACACCTTC. Translating gives CASSFGAEYGYTF.